This passage covers 29 T cell receptor beta chains from one sample sequenced in a study of CD8 T cells in ankylosing spondylitis. Broader study findings: A motif in TCR beta, a set of seven to nine highly homologous variants, appeared characteristic of ankylosing spondylitis blood.

TCRdb reprocessed the 5' RACE reads with MiXCR, giving one entry per CDR3 protein. The sample consists of under 450,000 distinct CDR3 sequences, roughly 18% of them appearing once. Their antigens remain unidentified. The sample consisted of blood, either unsorted or a sorted T cell fraction (not recorded which). Source of these receptors: a male donor with ankylosing spondylitis.

The chain carries TRBV5-1 and TRBJ2-1; weak D call: TRBD2 (6 bases). The CDR3 is 15 residues long. Germline V gene lookup returns CDR1 SGHRS and CDR2 YFSETQ. V was pared by 1 base and J by 6 bases, with 14 bases between. CDR3 nucleotide sequence: TGCGCCAGCAGCTTGACGGCTGGAGGGCCCAATGAGCAGTTCTTC. This codes for CASSLTAGGPNEQFF.

Ten or more counts support this clonotype. J is TRBJ1-1 and V is TRBV12-3 or TRBV12-4, with D unresolved. This CDR3 comprises 14 residues. V was pared by 3 bases and J by 5 bases, with 13 bases between. This chain's CDR3 is CASSLKARTTEAFF. The CDR3 nucleotides are TGTGCCAGCAGTTTGAAGGCCAGGACGACTGAAGCTTTCTTT.

The V and J genes are TRBV30 and TRBJ1-5, with D hard to call. From germline, CDR1 is GTSNPN and CDR2 SVGIG (reference sequence). This CDR3 is built from 15 residues. The V gene lost 1 base and the J gene lost 4 bases, with 14 bases spanning the gap. The CDR3, as DNA: TGTGCCTGGAGTGAGAACCTACAGAGTAATCAGCCCCAGCATTTT. Translation gives CAWSENLQSNQPQHF.

The chain employs TRBV2 and TRBJ1-2, with 8 nucleotides matching TRBD1. J lost 6 bases, V lost 4 bases, and 4 bases had no gene match. Germline V lookup: CDR1 SNHLY, CDR2 FYNNEI. CDR3 length: 13 residues. The CDR3 region has the DNA TGTGCCAGCAGTGGGACAGGGTTCGATGGCTACACCTTC. It specifies CASSGTGFDGYTF.

The gene calls are TRBV19 and TRBJ1-1, with D possibly being TRBD1 (5 bases). V lost 2 bases and J lost 1, with 11 bases in between. The CDR3 has 15 residues. Germline CDR1 reads LNHDA; CDR2 reads SQIVND (reference sequence). The CDR3 region is CASSILGTANTEAFF. CDR3 nucleotide sequence: TGTGCCAGTAGTATATTAGGGACGGCGAACACTGAAGCTTTCTTT.

The gene calls are TRBV18 and TRBJ2-1, with D perhaps matching TRBD1 (5 bases). The CDR3 has 17 amino acids. Germline V lookup: CDR1 KGHSH, CDR2 LQKENI. V was clipped by 2 bases and J by 1 base, with 15 bases between them. CDR3 DNA: TGTGCCAGCTCACCATTACGACAGCGCCTATCCTACAATGAGCAGTTCTTC. It yields the protein CASSPLRQRLSYNEQFF.

The rearrangement links TRBV12-3 or TRBV12-4 to TRBJ2-7; D unclear. The CDR3 is 12 amino acids. Trimming cost V 6 bases and J 6 bases, with 12 bases left between them. The CDR3 reads CASSLLVFEQYF. The CDR3, as DNA: TGTGCCAGCAGCCTTCTTGTTTTCGAGCAGTACTTC.

This clonotype was seen a few times. Written as DNA, the CDR3 is TGCAGTGCTAGCGCTACCGGGACCATGGCTTACGAGCAGTACTTC. It yields the protein CSASATGTMAYEQYF. The chain joins TRBV20-1 to TRBJ2-7; D possibly uses TRBD1 or TRBD2 (5 bases each). Germline loops: CDR1 DFQATT, CDR2 SNEGSKA (reference sequence). The CDR3 has 15 amino acids. V lost 3 bases and J lost 4, with 19 bases in between.

The table lists this clonotype with many counts. This rearrangement joins TRBV10-3 to TRBJ2-5; D unresolved. Trimming took off 6 bases at V and 2 bases at J, with 4 bases between the two ends. The germline V gene encodes CDR1 ENHRY and CDR2 SYGVKD. The CDR3 is 11 amino acids. CDR3 in amino acids: CAISQQETQYF. DNA of the CDR3: TGTGCCATCAGCCAGCAAGAGACCCAGTACTTC.

This clonotype has only one observation. The CDR3 bases are TGTGCCAGCAGCTGGGCCGGGACAGGGGAGGAAAAACTGTTTTTT. The encoded protein is CASSWAGTGEEKLFF. The rearrangement joins TRBV7-2 to TRBJ1-4, with 10 bases fitting TRBD1. Losses at the gene ends were 4 bases for V and 8 bases for J; bases not matched to a gene: 7. Germline lookup yields CDR1 SGHTA and CDR2 FQGNSA. The CDR3 runs to 15 residues.

The chain employs TRBV7-8 and TRBJ2-3, with D tentatively TRBD2 (5 bases). The CDR3 length is 18 residues. Germline V gene lookup returns CDR1 SGHVS and CDR2 FQNEAQ. Trimming removed 5 bases at V and 1 base at J, with 22 bases between. The CDR3 loop reads CASSDGVPRRSGTDTQYF. CDR3 coding DNA: TGTGCCAGCAGCGACGGGGTACCTAGACGATCGGGCACAGATACGCAGTATTTT.

This clonotype showed up just a few times. V gene TRBV14 combines with J gene TRBJ2-7; 8 bases match TRBD1. The ends lost 1 base at V and 3 bases at J; junction bases unmatched: 8. Germline V gene data show CDR1 as SGHDN and CDR2 as FVKESK. This CDR3 has 16 residues. The chain's CDR3 is CASSQGFRGLFYEQYF. As DNA, the CDR3 is TGTGCCAGCAGCCAAGGATTCAGGGGGCTTTTCTACGAGCAGTACTTC.

The CDR3 nucleotides read TGCAGTGCTAGAAACGCCGGGACAGGGGTCACCGGGGAGCTGTTTTTT. Translated: CSARNAGTGVTGELFF. V is TRBV20-1 and J is TRBJ2-2; 10 bases match TRBD1. The V segment lost 2 bases and the J segment 4 bases; nucleotides outside the gene matches: 7. This CDR3 has 16 amino acids. Per germline, CDR1 DFQATT and CDR2 SNEGSKA (reference sequence).

This clonotype was picked up many times. The rearrangement uses TRBV5-1 and TRBJ2-5; TRBD2 agrees at 10 bases. CDR1 and CDR2 from the germline V gene are SGHRS and YFSETQ. V lost 1 base and J lost 2; bases outside the gene matches: 5. This CDR3 comprises 16 residues. As DNA, the CDR3 is TGCGCCAGCAGCTTGCAACTAGCGGGGAGACAAGAGACCCAGTACTTC. This encodes CASSLQLAGRQETQYF.

The rearrangement links TRBV10-2 to TRBJ2-1; 8 positions agree with TRBD2. This CDR3 is built from 15 residues. V shed 7 bases, J shed 10 bases, and the junction held 15 bases outside the gene matches. Germline V gene sequence: CDR1 WSHSY, CDR2 SAAADI. The CDR3 sequence: CASNSAGGPGEEQFF. CDR3 nucleotide sequence: TGCGCCAGCAATAGCGCGGGGGGCCCTGGGGAAGAGCAGTTCTTC.

About this clonotype itself: A much larger clone is a single base away; this may be a read error. V and J are TRBV4-3 and TRBJ2-2, with a possible D match to TRBD2 (5 bases). Germline loops: CDR1 LGHNA, CDR2 YSLEER. The length of the CDR3 is 15 residues. CDR3 sequence: CASSQVQRNAGELFF. The CDR3 region has the DNA TGCGCCAGCAGCCAAGTTCAGCGGAACGCCGGGGAGCTGTTTTTT.

The chain uses TRBV3-1 and TRBJ2-3; 9 bases map to TRBD2. CDR1 is LGHDT and CDR2 is YNNKEL in the germline V gene (reference sequence). With V trimmed by 5 bases and J by 6 bases, 6 bases remained unmatched. CDR3 length: 14 amino acids. CDR3 nucleotides: TGTGCCAGCAGCAACTCCGGACTAGCGGATACGCAGTATTTT. Translation: CASSNSGLADTQYF.

This clonotype has just a few counts. This chain joins TRBV20-1 and TRBJ2-5; tentatively, D is TRBD2 (6 bases). This CDR3 comprises 13 residues. Germline V gene data show CDR1 as DFQATT and CDR2 as SNEGSKA (reference sequence). V lost 3 bases to trimming and J lost 9 bases, with 17 bases between them. The CDR3 spells CSASRDSAKSQYF. CDR3 in DNA: TGCAGTGCTAGTCGGGACTCTGCGAAGTCCCAGTACTTC.

The chain is built from TRBV20-1 and TRBJ2-2; TRBD1 aligns across 7 bases. V was pared by 3 bases and J by 1 base, with 5 bases of the junction left unmatched. Germline-derived CDR1 and CDR2 are DFQATT and SNEGSKA (reference sequence). The CDR3 is 15 residues long. The CDR3 DNA is TGCAGTGCTAGTGGACAGGAACTGAACACCGGGGAGCTGTTTTTT. Translation: CSASGQELNTGELFF.

The chain recombines TRBV5-6 with TRBJ2-5; 9 bases line up with TRBD2. CDR3 length: 15 residues. V shed 3 bases, J shed 5 bases, and the junction held 8 bases outside the gene matches. In germline, CDR1 is SGHDT, CDR2 YYEEEE. In DNA, the CDR3 is TGTGCCAGCAGCTCGATAGCGGGGGCTCAGGAGACCCAGTACTTC. It codes for CASSSIAGAQETQYF. Together with reference TRBV5-6 and TRBJ2-5, the CDR3 gives the full variable domain: DAGVTQSPTHLIKTRGQQVTLRCSPKSGHDTVSWYQQALGQGPQFIFQYYEEEERQRGNFPDRFSGHQFPNYSSELNVNALLLGDSALYLCASSSIAGAQETQYFGPGTRLLVL.

CDR3 in amino acids: CASSRPNNSRGGGPYNEQFF. CDR3 sequence (DNA): TGCGCCAGCAGCCGGCCGAATAACTCCAGGGGGGGGGGACCCTACAATGAGCAGTTCTTC. V is TRBV5-1 and J is TRBJ2-1; D may match TRBD1 or TRBD2 (7 bases each). Germline V gene data show CDR1 as SGHRS and CDR2 as YFSETQ. The CDR3 runs to 20 residues. The V and J ends lost 4 bases and 2 bases respectively, with 28 bases between them.

This clonotype was recorded a few times. This chain joins TRBV7-9 and TRBJ1-1; 8 bases are shared with TRBD1. V shed 1 base, J shed 0 bases, and the junction held 7 bases outside the gene matches. The CDR3 has 17 residues. Germline values: CDR1 SEHNR, CDR2 FQNEAQ (reference sequence). The CDR3 region has the DNA TGTGCCAGCAGCTTAGTTTCAGGGGGCGAAATGAACACTGAAGCTTTCTTT. Its translation: CASSLVSGGEMNTEAFF.

There are a few counts of this clonotype. This chain joins TRBV28 and TRBJ1-6, with D perhaps TRBD1 (5 bases). CDR3 length equals 17 residues. V was cut by 4 bases and J by 0 bases, with 13 bases left in between. In germline, CDR1 is MDHEN, CDR2 SYDVKM. This CDR3 is CASSWGDSSSYNSPLHF. The CDR3 bases are TGTGCCAGCAGTTGGGGAGACAGTAGCTCCTATAATTCACCCCTCCACTTT.

There are many counts of this clonotype. The V gene is TRBV28, the J gene TRBJ2-2, with D tentatively TRBD1 (7 bases). The CDR3 has 15 amino acids. Trimming took off 5 bases at V and 9 bases at J, with 19 bases between the two ends. CDR1 and CDR2 (germline): MDHEN, SYDVKM. The CDR3 spells CASSPRGQAGRELFF. CDR3 nucleotides: TGTGCCAGCAGTCCTCGAGGACAGGCGGGAAGGGAGCTGTTTTTT.

This clonotype was detected a few times. The chain joins TRBV3-1 to TRBJ1-3; maybe TRBD1 (6 bases). The CDR3 is 15 residues long. V lost 4 bases and J 0 bases, leaving 10 bases between the germline ends. CDR1 is LGHDT and CDR2 is YNNKEL in the germline V gene (reference sequence). CDR3 loop: CASSPGHNSGNTIYF. Written as DNA, the CDR3 is TGTGCCAGCAGCCCGGGACACAACTCTGGAAACACCATATATTTT.

This clonotype has at least ten counts. The genes are TRBV24-1 and TRBJ1-1, with TRBD1 identical over 8 bases. This CDR3 comprises 13 residues. V shed 9 bases and J 2 bases; nucleotides not matched to a gene: 4. Germline-derived CDR1 and CDR2 are KGHDR and SFDVKD. The CDR3 DNA reads TGTGCCACCGCCGGACAGGGTAACACTGAAGCTTTCTTT. Translating it yields CATAGQGNTEAFF.

There are a few counts of this clonotype. This chain uses TRBV4-1 with TRBJ2-1, with 7 bases identical to TRBD2. The CDR3 runs to 15 residues. The junction had 7 bases not matched to a gene; V was cut back by 0 bases and J by 8 bases. Germline V gene lookup returns CDR1 MGHRA and CDR2 YSYEKL. CDR3 bases: TGCGCCAGCAGCCAAGAGCGGGAGATGGGCGATGAGCAGTTCTTC. This gives the protein CASSQEREMGDEQFF.

This clonotype was observed a handful of times. The chain links TRBV10-3 to TRBJ1-1, with D perhaps matching TRBD1 (5 bases). V shed 5 bases and J shed 1 base, with 8 bases lying between them. Germline-derived CDR1 and CDR2 are ENHRY and SYGVKD. CDR3 size: 13 residues. The DNA of the CDR3 is TGTGCCATCAGTAGGGGAGGGAACACTGAAGCTTTCTTT. This sequence encodes CAISRGGNTEAFF.

A few counts support this clonotype. The rearrangement joins TRBV18 to TRBJ1-4, with D possibly being TRBD1 (5 bases). The CDR3 length is 16 residues. Germline-derived CDR1 and CDR2 are KGHSH and LQKENI. The V end was cut by 0 bases, the J end by 6 bases, with 14 bases between. The CDR3 here is CASSPPKGEEDEKLFF. In DNA, the CDR3 is TGTGCCAGCTCACCACCGAAAGGGGAGGAGGATGAAAAACTGTTTTTT.